The sequence of this T cell receptor (beta chain) was determined in a study of OX40 agonist ivuxolimab in advanced cancers. For the study at large: Age averaged around 59 years (range roughly 20 to 90), and just over 80% were male.

This table comes from immunoSEQ multiplex PCR, and its TCRdb copy is limited to in-frame clones, with some not included. Of fewer than 140,000 clones in the sample, about nine tenths are singletons; the top ten hold more than 0.4%. Points from the study as a whole: There were, on average, more expanded clones in CD8+ T cells than in CD4+.

J gave up 4 bases and V 1 base, and 1 base lay outside the gene matches. CDR1 is LGHNA, CDR2 YSLEER, per germline. The CDR3 contains 14 residues. Concerning this clone itself: Its antigen is currently unknown. Other DNA sequences within the sample encode an identical CDR3.

Prior autoimmune disease or systemic immunosuppression barred patients. This sequence joins TRBV4-3 and TRBJ1-1; the match to TRBD1 covers 9 bases. The sequence derives from an adult with an advanced solid tumor such as melanoma, head and neck, liver or kidney cancer. The specimen was CD4+ or CD8+ T cells sorted from blood, collected in a trial of the OX40 agonist ivuxolimab. As DNA, the CDR3 is TGCGCCAGCAGCCAAGGACAGGGGGGCACTGAAGCTTTCTTT. Its protein is CASSQGQGGTEAFF.